The 15 T cell receptor beta chains below were found in one sample sequenced in a study of blood T cells in healthy people across ages. PCR was performed a second time for about 7 to 11 cycles using a sample-barcoded 5' primer and a J-beta primer mix. MiXCR was run by TCRdb on the 5' RACE reads, yielding one entry per CDR3 protein. The sample lists 800,000 to 1,300,000 distinct CDR3 sequences; around 27% were seen once. The same sample was also studied in work on T cells of mothers and their children.

Sequencing was carried out using blood. These TCRs come from a girl aged 2-9 years in good health.

The CDR3: CASSLYIDGETQYF. The CDR3, as DNA: TGCGCCAGCAGCTTATATATAGATGGGGAGACCCAGTACTTC. V gene TRBV5-1 combines with J gene TRBJ2-5, with no clear D. CDR3 length: 14 residues. CDR1 SGHRS and CDR2 YFSETQ come from the germline V gene. Between the trimmed V and J ends, which lost 2 bases and 5 bases, there was a span of 13 bases.

The J gene is TRBJ1-2, the V gene TRBV29-1, with no clear D. Germline V gene sequence: CDR1 SQVTM, CDR2 ANQGSEA. Trimming shortened V by 5 bases and J by 2 bases, and 6 bases separated the two germline ends. This CDR3 is 11 amino acids long. The CDR3 nucleotides are TGCAGCGTTCGAGGGAACTATGGCTACACCTTC. This sequence encodes CSVRGNYGYTF.

This chain connects TRBV6-5 to TRBJ1-2, with unresolved D. From germline, CDR1 is MNHEY and CDR2 SVGAGI. The CDR3 has 12 residues. The V gene lost 7 bases and the J gene lost 8 bases, with 14 bases spanning the gap. CDR3 region: CASMSLVGGYTF. CDR3 coding DNA: TGTGCCAGCATGTCCCTCGTGGGAGGCTACACCTTC.

This clonotype occurred a few times. The J gene is TRBJ1-1, the V gene TRBV20-1; TRBD1 matches at 10 bases. Germline CDR1 DFQATT, CDR2 SNEGSKA (reference sequence). The CDR3 consists of 17 residues. Trimming took 6 bases from V and 3 from J; bases not matched to a gene: 16. CDR3 coding DNA: TGCAGTGCGTCACGAGGGGACAGGGGATGGGGTTACACTGAAGCTTTCTTT. Translating it yields CSASRGDRGWGYTEAFF.

The V gene is TRBV20-1, the J gene TRBJ2-1; 8 bases match TRBD2. V gave up 5 bases and J gave up 0 bases; unmatched junction bases: 3. Germline CDR1 reads DFQATT; CDR2 reads SNEGSKA (reference sequence). The CDR3 sequence is 14 residues long. The CDR3 region has the DNA TGCAGTGCTCCTAGCGGGTTCTCCTACAATGAGCAGTTCTTC. Translated: CSAPSGFSYNEQFF.

The chain combines TRBV7-6 with TRBJ2-5, with TRBD1 identical over 7 bases. Germline CDR1 is SGHVS and CDR2 is FNYEAQ. There are 15 residues in the CDR3. V dropped 5 bases and J dropped 1; count of bases not matched to a gene: 7. CDR3 DNA: TGTGCCAGCAGCCCCTTAAGGACAGGCCAAGAGACCCAGTACTTC. Protein sequence: CASSPLRTGQETQYF.

This clonotype was seen a few times. CDR3 nucleotide sequence: TGTGCCAGCAGTTACCCGACCGAACTTCAAGAGACCCAGTACTTC. Its protein product is CASSYPTELQETQYF. This chain links TRBV6-6 with TRBJ2-5; D remains ambiguous. There are 15 residues in the CDR3. CDR1 and CDR2 from the germline V gene are MNHNY and SVGAGI (reference sequence). V lost 2 bases and J lost 2, with 12 bases in between.

CDR3 DNA: TGTGCCAGCAGTTTAGGGCTCTCGGACCGCCAAGAGACCCAGTACTTC. It codes for CASSLGLSDRQETQYF. The J gene is TRBJ2-5, the V gene TRBV12-3 or TRBV12-4; no clear D. CDR3 length: 16 amino acids. Trimming removed 1 base at V and 1 base at J, with 13 bases between.

This clonotype was picked up a small number of times. The chain employs TRBV10-1 and TRBJ1-2; D is perhaps TRBD1 (6 bases). The CDR3 spans 13 residues. The V and J ends lost 2 bases and 4 bases respectively, with 8 bases between them. Germline loops: CDR1 WNHNN, CDR2 SYGVQD (reference sequence). CDR3 in DNA: TGCGCCAGCAGTGAGCCGACAGGCTATGGCTACACCTTC. Translation gives CASSEPTGYGYTF.

This clonotype turned up a few times. J is TRBJ1-2 and V is TRBV7-9; D ambiguous. The V and J ends lost 5 bases and 0 bases respectively, with 16 bases between them. This CDR3 spans 16 amino acids. The germline CDR1 and CDR2 sequences are SEHNR and FQNEAQ (reference sequence). The CDR3 DNA sequence: TGTGCCAGCAGCCCCGTCTTCCGAAGCCCTAACTATGGCTACACCTTC. Amino acid sequence: CASSPVFRSPNYGYTF.

This clonotype was detected only a few times. The rearrangement uses TRBV24-1 and TRBJ1-4, with 9 bases fitting TRBD1. Germline V gives CDR1 KGHDR, CDR2 SFDVKD. The CDR3 is 18 residues long. Trimming at V came to 5 bases and at J to 0 bases, leaving 9 bases not matched to a gene. The CDR3 DNA sequence: TGTGCCACCAGTGCCGGGACAGGGACCCTCCCAACTAATGAAAAACTGTTTTTT. Amino acids: CATSAGTGTLPTNEKLFF.

The chain combines TRBV5-1 with TRBJ2-5; 9 nucleotides align to TRBD2. The CDR3 totals 16 residues. Germline CDR1 reads SGHRS; CDR2 reads YFSETQ. Unmatched junction bases numbered 8, after V lost 0 bases and J lost 5 bases. The CDR3 DNA reads as TGCGCCAGCAGCTTGGAAGGCGGGAGGGCGGCGGAGACCCAGTACTTC. Protein product: CASSLEGGRAAETQYF. The entire variable domain, with the rest obtained from reference TRBV5-1 and TRBJ2-5, is as follows: KAGVTQTPRYLIKTRGQQVTLSCSPISGHRSVSWYQQTPGQGLQFLFEYFSETQRNKGNFPGRFSGRQFSNSRSEMNVSTLELGDSALYLCASSLEGGRAAETQYFGPGTRLLVL.

As to this clonotype: One end of the junction is discordant with germline, which a read error may explain. V and J are TRBV7-7 and TRBJ2-6; D call uncertain. The CDR3 runs to 16 residues. From germline, CDR1 is SSHAT and CDR2 FNYEAQ (reference sequence). CDR3: CASSRLAPSGANVLTF. The DNA of the CDR3 is TGTGCTAGCAGCCGCCTGGCACCCTCTGGGGCCAACGTCCTGACTTTC.

V and J are TRBV7-8 and TRBJ1-2, with unresolved D. The CDR3 has 13 amino acids. The V end lost 7 bases, the J end lost 4 bases, and 13 bases lay between the germline ends. Germline V CDR1 and CDR2: SGHVS, FQNEAQ. DNA for the CDR3: TGTGCCAGCACGGCGGGTTGGGGCTATGGCTACACCTTC. It translates to CASTAGWGYGYTF.

This clonotype came up a few times. The V and J genes are TRBV5-1 and TRBJ2-4, with D perhaps given as TRBD1 or TRBD2 (5 bases each). Germline CDR1 SGHRS, CDR2 YFSETQ. CDR3 length equals 17 residues. Trimming took 4 bases from V and 6 from J, leaving 23 bases between them. As DNA, the CDR3 is TGCGCCAGCAGCCCCGAACAGGACTGGCTGACTGTAAACATTCAGTACTTC. Translating gives CASSPEQDWLTVNIQYF.